These 21 T cell receptor beta chains originate from one sample sequenced in a study of response to subunit inactivated influenza vaccine. Via MiXCR, TCRdb re-called the RT-PCR reads, giving one row per CDR3 protein. This sample has over 400,000 distinct CDR3 sequences, with approximately 13% found just once. The sample was PBMCs from blood, taken roughly 48 days after vaccination. Every receptor here comes from a man aged 45-65 years who received an inactivated influenza vaccine.

This clonotype was recorded many times. The V gene is TRBV29-1, the J gene TRBJ1-2; 7 bases align to TRBD1. Germline-derived CDR1 and CDR2 are SQVTM and ANQGSEA. The CDR3 contains 15 residues. Germline trimming cut 0 bases from V and 4 bases from J; bases unmatched to any gene: 8. CDR3 sequence (DNA): TGCAGCGTTGAAGATCAAGGGGGCCTAGCCTATGGCTACACCTTC. Amino acid sequence: CSVEDQGGLAYGYTF.

The V call is TRBV29-1, the J call TRBJ2-5; TRBD2 is a possible D gene (5 bases). The V gene lost 2 bases and the J gene lost 5 bases, with 15 bases spanning the gap. The CDR3 covers 14 residues. In germline, CDR1 is SQVTM, CDR2 ANQGSEA. CDR3 DNA sequence: TGCAGCGTTGAATACGCCACCCGAGGGGAGACCCAGTACTTC. Translating it yields CSVEYATRGETQYF.

This clonotype occurred a few times. The V and J genes are TRBV20-1 and TRBJ2-5, with 7 bases identical to TRBD2. This CDR3 has 18 amino acids. With V trimmed by 0 bases and J by 5 bases, 18 bases remained unmatched. From germline, CDR1 is DFQATT and CDR2 SNEGSKA (reference sequence). CDR3 DNA: TGCAGTGCTAGAGATCAAAGGTCAAGGCGGGAGTCTTGGGAGACCCAGTACTTC. Translating gives CSARDQRSRRESWETQYF.

This clonotype was picked up a small number of times. The rearrangement uses TRBV9 and TRBJ2-2; the match to TRBD1 covers 7 bases. Germline V gene sequence: CDR1 SGDLS, CDR2 YYNGEE. V lost 0 bases, J lost 4 bases, and 9 bases stayed unmatched. This CDR3 has 17 amino acids. CDR3 DNA sequence: TGTGCCAGCAGCGTAGCCCTAGGGGGCGCGTCCACCGGGGAGCTGTTTTTT. It yields the protein CASSVALGGASTGELFF.

The genes are TRBV2 and TRBJ2-1, with D unresolved. The V and J ends lost 2 bases and 0 bases respectively, with 11 bases between them. The germline V gene has CDR1 SNHLY and CDR2 FYNNEI. The CDR3 runs 16 residues. The CDR3 sequence: CASSEWVGNSYNEQFF. The CDR3 DNA reads as TGTGCCAGCAGTGAATGGGTCGGCAACTCCTACAATGAGCAGTTCTTC. The whole variable domain, remainder taken from reference TRBV2 and TRBJ2-1, is EPEVTQTPSHQVTQMGQEVILRCVPISNHLYFYWYRQILGQKVEFLVSFYNNEISEKSEIFDDQFSVERPDGSNFTLKIRSTKLEDSAMYFCASSEWVGNSYNEQFFGPGTRLTVL.

The chain combines TRBV13 with TRBJ2-1, with TRBD1 identical over 7 bases. CDR1 and CDR2 (germline): PRHDT, FYEKMQ (reference sequence). The CDR3 spans 23 residues. V dropped 6 bases and J dropped 2; count of bases not matched to a gene: 31. The CDR3 loop reads CASRLKSTTLTGALDGPYNEQFF. The CDR3 bases are TGTGCCAGCAGATTAAAATCCACTACCTTAACAGGGGCCTTAGATGGGCCCTACAATGAGCAGTTCTTC.

This clonotype was observed a few times. The rearrangement joins TRBV20-1 to TRBJ2-3, with 14 bases that match TRBD2. The CDR3 extends over 13 amino acids. The germline V gene encodes CDR1 DFQATT and CDR2 SNEGSKA (reference sequence). CDR3 loop: CSGTSGRSDTQYF. CDR3 DNA: TGCAGCGGGACTAGCGGGAGATCAGATACGCAGTATTTT.

In its sample, this clonotype was seen many times. This chain connects TRBV5-1 to TRBJ1-2, with unresolved D. The CDR3 is made up of 13 amino acids. V was pared by 5 bases and J by 2 bases, with 10 bases between. Germline V lookup: CDR1 SGHRS, CDR2 YFSETQ. This chain's CDR3 is CASRRAPNYGYTF. CDR3 nucleotides: TGCGCCAGCAGGAGGGCACCAAACTATGGCTACACCTTC.

Only a few counts were recorded for this clonotype. V gene TRBV29-1 combines with J gene TRBJ1-1, with 9 positions matching TRBD1. CDR1 is SQVTM, CDR2 ANQGSEA, per germline. V lost 3 bases, J lost 4 bases, and 9 bases stayed unmatched. CDR3 length: 15 amino acids. CDR3 in amino acids: CSVDPRRTGATEAFF. For the CDR3, the DNA is TGCAGCGTTGACCCGCGGCGGACAGGGGCCACTGAAGCTTTCTTT.

This clonotype was counted many times. This sequence joins TRBV12-3 or TRBV12-4 and TRBJ2-7, with 8 bases that match TRBD2. The CDR3 spans 15 residues. V was clipped by 0 bases and J by 7 bases; unmatched bases: 8. The CDR3: CASSLASGTTGEQYF. The CDR3 nucleotides read TGTGCCAGCAGTTTAGCTAGCGGGACCACTGGGGAGCAGTACTTC.

This clonotype was seen only a few times. The gene calls are TRBV4-3 and TRBJ2-1; 7 nucleotides align to TRBD2. V was clipped by 0 bases and J by 4 bases; unmatched bases: 12. CDR1 LGHNA and CDR2 YSLEER come from the germline V gene. This CDR3 is 18 amino acids long. The CDR3 is CASSQDRASGGYYNEQFF. In DNA form, the CDR3 reads TGCGCCAGCAGCCAAGATCGGGCTAGCGGAGGGTATTACAATGAGCAGTTCTTC.

The V gene is TRBV27, the J gene TRBJ1-1, with unresolved D. Trimming took off 0 bases at V and 2 bases at J, with 10 bases between the two ends. Germline CDR1 and CDR2: MNHEY and SMNVEV (reference sequence). The CDR3 length is 15 residues. CDR3 in amino acids: CASSLSFAGNTEAFF. CDR3 in DNA: TGTGCCAGCAGTTTATCTTTCGCGGGAAACACTGAAGCTTTCTTT.

This clonotype was picked up many times. The genes are TRBV7-2 and TRBJ2-1, with 7 bases identical to TRBD1. From germline, CDR1 is SGHTA and CDR2 FQGNSA. The CDR3 length is 14 residues. V was pared by 6 bases and J by 6 bases, with 8 bases of the junction left unmatched. The CDR3 coding sequence is TGTGCCAGCAGTGACAGGGTTGGGGCCAATGAGCAGTTCTTC. Translated: CASSDRVGANEQFF.

This clonotype was seen a handful of times. This chain uses TRBV6-4 with TRBJ2-1; no definite D call. The germline gives CDR1 MRHNA, CDR2 SNTAGT. The CDR3 is 22 residues long. V was pared by 6 bases and J by 3 bases, with 36 bases between. CDR3 sequence (DNA): TGTGCCAGCAGACCGACCCTCGCGCAGGCGCTCGCAGCAAAGAGAAACTACAATGAGCAGTTCTTC. Amino acids: CASRPTLAQALAAKRNYNEQFF.

The chain couples TRBV7-6 to TRBJ2-1; 11 nucleotides agree with TRBD2. Germline V gene sequence: CDR1 SGHVS, CDR2 FNYEAQ. V lost 2 bases to trimming and J lost 1 base; unmatched junction nucleotides: 16. The CDR3 covers 21 residues. The CDR3 spells CASSLIPPLAGGPGSYNEQFF. CDR3 nucleotides: TGTGCCAGCAGCTTAATCCCCCCGCTAGCGGGGGGACCAGGGTCCTACAATGAGCAGTTCTTC.

This clonotype was seen a few times. The chain recombines TRBV4-1 with TRBJ1-2; TRBD1 agrees at 10 bases. Germline trimming cut 0 bases from V and 7 bases from J; bases unmatched to any gene: 5. The V gene's germline CDR1 is MGHRA and CDR2 YSYEKL. This CDR3 contains 15 residues. Written as DNA, the CDR3 is TGCGCCAGCAGCCAAGATCCGGGACAGGGGTGTGGCTACACCTTC. Its protein is CASSQDPGQGCGYTF.

In this sample, this clonotype turned up many times. The rearrangement uses TRBV15 and TRBJ2-1; 7 bases fit TRBD2. Germline CDR1 LNHNV, CDR2 YYDKDF (reference sequence). The CDR3 covers 17 residues. Unmatched junction bases numbered 13, after V lost 3 bases and J lost 5 bases. The CDR3 region is CATSSAPLAKGHNEQFF. DNA for the CDR3: TGTGCCACCAGCAGCGCACCACTAGCGAAGGGCCACAATGAGCAGTTCTTC.

This clonotype was observed many times. The gene calls are TRBV4-2 and TRBJ2-1; no clear D gene. Germline CDR1 LGHNA, CDR2 YNFKEQ. Trimming stripped 2 bases from V and 4 bases from J, with 6 bases between. The CDR3 length is 13 residues. The CDR3 protein is CASSQFGYNEQFF. DNA for the CDR3: TGTGCCAGCAGCCAATTCGGTTACAATGAGCAGTTCTTC.

A few counts support this clonotype. The rearrangement uses TRBV7-2 and TRBJ2-5; TRBD1 agrees at 9 bases. The length of the CDR3 is 16 residues. CDR1 is SGHTA and CDR2 is FQGNSA in the germline V gene. J was trimmed by 6 bases and V by 6 bases; bases with no gene match: 14. This CDR3 reads CASRFTGTGGMKTQYF. In nucleotides, the CDR3 is TGTGCCAGCAGATTTACGGGAACAGGGGGCATGAAGACCCAGTACTTC.

The J gene is TRBJ2-1, the V gene TRBV14; D might be TRBD2 (6 bases). Between the trimmed V and J ends, which lost 0 bases and 8 bases, there was a span of 14 bases. The length of the CDR3 is 15 residues. Germline V gives CDR1 SGHDN, CDR2 FVKESK. As DNA, the CDR3 is TGTGCCAGCAGCCAAGATGGGGGACTTTTAGATGAGCAGTTCTTC. Residues: CASSQDGGLLDEQFF.

The genes are TRBV10-3 and TRBJ2-5; 11 nucleotides match TRBD2. The germline V gene encodes CDR1 ENHRY and CDR2 SYGVKD. The trim removed 10 bases at V and 5 bases at J, leaving 6 bases unmatched. The CDR3 covers 13 residues. CDR3 nucleotide sequence: TGTGCCACGTCCGGGACTAGCGGTGAGACCCAGTACTTC. Its translation: CATSGTSGETQYF.